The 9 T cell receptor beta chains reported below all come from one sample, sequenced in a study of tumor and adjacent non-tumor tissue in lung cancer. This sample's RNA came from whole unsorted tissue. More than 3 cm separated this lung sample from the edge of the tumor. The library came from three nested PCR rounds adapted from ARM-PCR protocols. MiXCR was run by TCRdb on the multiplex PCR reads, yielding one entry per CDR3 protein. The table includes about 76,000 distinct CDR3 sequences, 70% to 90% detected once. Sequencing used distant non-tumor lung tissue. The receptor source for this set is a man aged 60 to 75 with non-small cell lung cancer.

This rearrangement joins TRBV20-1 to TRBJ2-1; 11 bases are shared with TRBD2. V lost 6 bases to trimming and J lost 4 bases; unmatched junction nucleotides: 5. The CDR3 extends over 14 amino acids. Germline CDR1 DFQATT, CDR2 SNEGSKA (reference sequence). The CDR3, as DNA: TGCAGTGCGCATACTAGCGGGAGATACAATGAGCAGTTCTTC. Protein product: CSAHTSGRYNEQFF.

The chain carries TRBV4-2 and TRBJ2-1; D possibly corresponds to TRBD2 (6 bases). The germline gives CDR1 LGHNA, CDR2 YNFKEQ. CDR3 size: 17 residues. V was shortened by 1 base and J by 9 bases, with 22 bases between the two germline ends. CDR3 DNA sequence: TGTGCCAGCAGCCAAGGGTCGGGCGGGGCCGCCCGCAGTGAGCAGTTCTTC. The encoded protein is CASSQGSGGAARSEQFF.

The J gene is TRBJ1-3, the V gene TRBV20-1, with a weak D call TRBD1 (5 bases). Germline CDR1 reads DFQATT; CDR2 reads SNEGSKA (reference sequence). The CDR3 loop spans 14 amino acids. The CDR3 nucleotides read TGCAATGCCAACACACTGGGAGGGGATATCACCATATATTTT. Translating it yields CNANTLGGDITIYF.

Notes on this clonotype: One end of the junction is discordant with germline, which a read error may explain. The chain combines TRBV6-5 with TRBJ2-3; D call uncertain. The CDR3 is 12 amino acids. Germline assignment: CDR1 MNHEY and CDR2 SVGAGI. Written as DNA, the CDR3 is TGTGTCAGCAGCGCAGGCACAAATATGCAGTATTTT. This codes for CVSSAGTNMQYF.

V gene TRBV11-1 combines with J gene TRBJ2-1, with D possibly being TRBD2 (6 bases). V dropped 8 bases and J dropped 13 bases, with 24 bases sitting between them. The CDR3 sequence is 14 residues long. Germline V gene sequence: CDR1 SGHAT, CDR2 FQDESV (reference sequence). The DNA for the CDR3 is TGTGCCAGCGACGTTTACGTGACCGGGGGTGATCAGTTCTTC. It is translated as CASDVYVTGGDQFF.

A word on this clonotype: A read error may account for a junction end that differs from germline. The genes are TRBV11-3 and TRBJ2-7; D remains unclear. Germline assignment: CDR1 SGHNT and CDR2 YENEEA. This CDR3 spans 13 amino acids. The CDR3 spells CASSHRYANEQYF. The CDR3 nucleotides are TGTGCCAGCAGCCACCGGTATGCCAACGAGCAGTACTTT.

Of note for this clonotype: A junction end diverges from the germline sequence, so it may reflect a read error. For the CDR3, the DNA is TGCGCCATCAGCTTCGTGGGGTACAATGAGCAGTTCTTC. Translating gives CAISFVGYNEQFF. J is TRBJ2-1 and V is TRBV11-1; D is undetermined. This CDR3 has 13 amino acids. Germline CDR1 is SGHAT and CDR2 is FQDESV (reference sequence).

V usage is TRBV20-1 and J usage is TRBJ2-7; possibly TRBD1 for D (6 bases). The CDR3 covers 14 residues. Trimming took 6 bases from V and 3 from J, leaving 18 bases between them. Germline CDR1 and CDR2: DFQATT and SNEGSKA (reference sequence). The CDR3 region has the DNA TGCAGTGCCCAAGGGCCGGACAGTTTCTACGAGCAGTACTTC. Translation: CSAQGPDSFYEQYF.

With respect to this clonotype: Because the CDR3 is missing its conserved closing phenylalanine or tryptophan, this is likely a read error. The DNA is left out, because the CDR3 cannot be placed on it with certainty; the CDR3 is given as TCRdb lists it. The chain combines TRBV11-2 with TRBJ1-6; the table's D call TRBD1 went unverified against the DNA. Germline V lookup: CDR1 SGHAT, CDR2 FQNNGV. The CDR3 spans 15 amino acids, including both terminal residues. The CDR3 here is CASSSETGGFSPLHL.